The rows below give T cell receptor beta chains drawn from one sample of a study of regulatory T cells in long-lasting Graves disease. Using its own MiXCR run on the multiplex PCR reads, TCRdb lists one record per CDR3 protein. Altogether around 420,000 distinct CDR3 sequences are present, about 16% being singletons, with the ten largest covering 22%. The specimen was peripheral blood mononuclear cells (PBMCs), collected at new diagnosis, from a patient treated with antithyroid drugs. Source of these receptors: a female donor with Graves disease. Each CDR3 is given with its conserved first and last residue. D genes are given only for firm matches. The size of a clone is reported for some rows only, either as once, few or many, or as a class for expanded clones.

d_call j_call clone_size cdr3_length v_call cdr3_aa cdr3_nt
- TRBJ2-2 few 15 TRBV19 CASSVGGARAGELFF TGTGCCAGTAGTGTGGGGGGGGCGCGGGCCGGGGAGCTGTTTTTT
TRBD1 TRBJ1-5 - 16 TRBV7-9 CASSLGGQGGIQPQHF TGTGCCAGCAGCTTAGGAGGGCAGGGGGGGATTCAGCCCCAGCATTTT
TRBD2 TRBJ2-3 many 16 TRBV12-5 CASGPPSGGATDTQYF TGTGCTAGTGGCCCACCTAGCGGGGGGGCCACAGATACGCAGTATTTT
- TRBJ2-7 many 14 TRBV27 CASSLIGGSYEQYF TGTGCCAGCAGTTTAATAGGGGGCTCCTACGAGCAGTACTTC
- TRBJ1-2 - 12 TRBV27 CASSSRFYGYTF TGTGCCAGCAGTTCCCGGTTCTATGGCTACACCTTC
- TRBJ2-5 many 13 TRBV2 CASSAEVQETQYF TGTGCCAGCAGTGCGGAGGTCCAAGAGACCCAGTACTTC
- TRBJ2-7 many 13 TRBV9 CASSEAPLREQYF TGTGCCAGCAGCGAGGCCCCACTACGCGAGCAGTACTTC
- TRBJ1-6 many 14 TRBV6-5 CASSYSKGDSPLHF TGTGCCAGCAGTTACTCGAAGGGGGATTCACCCCTCCACTTT
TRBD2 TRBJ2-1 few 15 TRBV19 CASSIQRGPGDEQFF TGTGCCAGTAGTATTCAGCGGGGGCCGGGGGATGAGCAGTTCTTC
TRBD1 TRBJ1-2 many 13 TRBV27 CASSRTGLYGYTF TGTGCCAGCAGTCGGACAGGGCTCTATGGCTACACCTTC
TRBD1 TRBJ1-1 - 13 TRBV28 CASSLAGTAKAFF TGTGCCAGCAGTTTAGCCGGGACAGCCAAAGCTTTCTTT
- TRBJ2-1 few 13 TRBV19 CASSIRGRDEQFF TGTGCCAGTAGTATCCGCGGCCGGGATGAGCAGTTCTTC
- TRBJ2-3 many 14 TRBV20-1 CSARDRRGADTQYF TGCAGTGCTAGAGATAGGAGGGGGGCAGATACGCAGTATTTT
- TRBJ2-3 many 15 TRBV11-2 CASSLQGSLTDTQYF TGTGCCAGCAGCTTACAGGGCAGTCTCACAGATACGCAGTATTTT
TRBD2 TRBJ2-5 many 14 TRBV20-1 CSARVTSGAETQYF TGCAGTGCTAGAGTGACTAGCGGGGCGGAGACCCAGTACTTC
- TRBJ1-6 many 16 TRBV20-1 CSARGALSSYNSPLHF TGCAGTGCTAGAGGAGCTCTTAGCTCCTATAATTCACCCCTCCACTTT
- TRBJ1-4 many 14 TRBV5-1 CASSDGGRFEKLFF TGCGCCAGCTCCGACGGAGGGAGATTTGAAAAACTGTTTTTT
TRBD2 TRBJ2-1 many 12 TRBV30 CAWNGGGGEQFF TGTGCCTGGAATGGTGGCGGGGGTGAGCAGTTCTTC
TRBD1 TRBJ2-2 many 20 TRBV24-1 CATSDLWVHPQGADTGELFF TGTGCCACCAGTGATTTGTGGGTTCATCCCCAGGGGGCGGACACCGGGGAGCTGTTTTTT
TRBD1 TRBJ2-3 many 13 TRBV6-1 CAAGDRGTDTQYF TGTGCGGCCGGGGACAGAGGCACAGATACGCAGTATTTT
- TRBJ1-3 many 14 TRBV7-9 CASSYPDFGNTIYF TGTGCCAGCAGCTACCCGGACTTTGGAAACACCATATATTTT
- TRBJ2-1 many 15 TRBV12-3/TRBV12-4 CASSSWGENYNEQFF TGTGCCAGCAGTTCGTGGGGAGAGAACTACAATGAGCAGTTCTTC
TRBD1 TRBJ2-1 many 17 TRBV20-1 CSARVLGGQASSHEQFF TGCAGTGCTAGAGTTCTCGGGGGACAGGCTTCCTCCCATGAGCAGTTCTTC
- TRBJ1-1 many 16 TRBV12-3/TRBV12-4 CASRTSGGRWNTEAFF TGTGCCAGCAGAACTTCCGGGGGAAGGTGGAACACTGAAGCTTTCTTT
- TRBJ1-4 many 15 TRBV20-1 CSARDREGLNEKLFF TGCAGTGCTAGAGATCGAGAAGGCCTTAATGAAAAACTGTTTTTT
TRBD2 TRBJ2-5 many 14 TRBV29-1 CSVEEGLFQETQYF TGCAGCGTTGAAGAGGGACTATTCCAAGAGACCCAGTACTTC
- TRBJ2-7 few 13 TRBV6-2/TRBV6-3 CASSDSPGYEQYF TGTGCCAGCAGCGACAGTCCAGGCTACGAGCAGTACTTC
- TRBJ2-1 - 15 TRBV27 CAIRKAAGSMNEQFF TGTGCCATCAGGAAAGCCGCGGGCTCTATGAATGAGCAGTTCTTC
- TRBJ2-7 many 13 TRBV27 CASRMGTSYEQYF TGTGCCAGCAGAATGGGGACCTCCTACGAGCAGTACTTC
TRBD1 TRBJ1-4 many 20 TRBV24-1 CATSDSRGGTGGPINEKLFF TGTGCCACCAGTGATTCCCGGGGGGGGACAGGGGGCCCAATAAATGAAAAACTGTTTTTT
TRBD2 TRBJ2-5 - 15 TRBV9 CASSVGDYSQETQYF TGTGCCAGCAGCGTAGGGGACTACTCCCAAGAGACCCAGTACTTC
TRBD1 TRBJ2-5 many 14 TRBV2 CASSERDRQETQYF TGTGCCAGCAGTGAAAGGGACAGGCAAGAGACCCAGTACTTC
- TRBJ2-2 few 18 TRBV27 CASSLSLSRWTNTGELFF TGTGCCAGCAGTTTATCTTTATCGCGCTGGACGAACACCGGGGAGCTGTTTTTT